The following is a T cell receptor beta chain sequence with its context. Stated time point: pre-treatment sample, taken before nivolumab and TIL therapy. Tumor tissue came from excised metastases, mostly pleural nodules or supraclavicular lymph nodes. Germline CDR1 is SGHNT and CDR2 is YYREEE (reference sequence). There are 14 residues in the CDR3. V lost 2 bases, J lost 3 bases, and 12 bases lay in between. This specimen comes from a study of TIL therapy for anti-PD-1-resistant metastatic lung cancer. Sequencing used immunoSEQ v3. Only in-frame clones appear in the TCRdb table, and some are missing; sequencing was by immunoSEQ multiplex PCR. The sample lists tens of thousands of clones; roughly 72% were seen once.

The clonotype was recovered from a person aged 25 to 85 with non-small cell lung cancer. This chain links TRBV5-4 with TRBJ2-7, with a weak D call TRBD2 (6 bases). The source was tumor tissue, collected at baseline. The CDR3 protein is CASSLGGDRYEQYF. In nucleotides, the CDR3 is TGTGCCAGCAGCTTAGGCGGGGACCGCTACGAGCAGTACTTC.